Shown below are 14 T cell receptor beta chains from a single sample sequenced in a study of CD8+ T cells in alopecia areata. cDNA serving as the sequencing template came from extracted, reverse transcribed RNA. Sequencing was performed with immunoSEQ multiplex PCR; in TCRdb, only in-frame clones are kept and a portion is missing. The repertoire consists of 200,000 to 250,000 clones, with roughly two thirds occurring once and the leading ten covering under 1.5%. This material consisted of CD4+ T cells sorted from blood, taken at week 0. All receptors derive from a human donor with alopecia areata.

This chain links TRBV7-9 with TRBJ1-3; 7 bases are a match to TRBD1. Germline V gene data show CDR1 as SEHNR and CDR2 as FQNEAQ (reference sequence). This CDR3 is 17 amino acids long. Germline trimming cut 4 bases from V and 0 bases from J; bases unmatched to any gene: 9. The CDR3 is CASSSYADRSSGNTIYF. The CDR3 DNA sequence: TGTGCCAGCAGCTCCTACGCGGACAGGAGCTCTGGAAACACCATATATTTT.

The rearrangement links TRBV7-9 to TRBJ1-4; D perhaps matches TRBD1 (6 bases). Germline V gene lookup returns CDR1 SEHNR and CDR2 FQNEAQ (reference sequence). CDR3 length: 15 amino acids. V lost 2 bases and J lost 5, with 12 bases in between. The CDR3 DNA sequence: TGTGCCAGCAGCTTACAGACAGGCGTCAATGAAAAACTGTTTTTT. Its translation is CASSLQTGVNEKLFF.

The chain joins TRBV30 to TRBJ2-3; TRBD2 aligns across 10 bases. Germline V CDR1 and CDR2: GTSNPN, SVGIG (reference sequence). V was clipped by 8 bases and J by 0 bases; unmatched bases: 5. This CDR3 is built from 14 residues. The CDR3 loop is CAGTSGASTDTQYF. The CDR3 region has the DNA TGTGCCGGAACTAGCGGGGCTAGCACAGATACGCAGTATTTT. The full variable domain, completed using reference TRBV30 and TRBJ2-3, is SQTIHQWPATLVQPVGSPLSLECTVEGTSNPNLYWYRQAAGRGLQLLFYSVGIGQISSEVPQNLSASRPQDRQFILSSKKLLLSDSGFYLCAGTSGASTDTQYFGPGTRLTVL.

The sample holds a few counts of this clone. The rearrangement uses TRBV5-6 and TRBJ2-2; D gene unclear. CDR3 size: 14 residues. With 4 bases removed from V and 3 bases from J, the gap between germline ends came to 10 bases. CDR1 and CDR2 (germline): SGHDT, YYEEEE. CDR3: CASSGGPYTGELFF. The CDR3 DNA sequence: TGTGCCAGCAGCGGCGGACCCTACACCGGGGAGCTGTTTTTT. Combining the CDR3 with reference TRBV5-6 and TRBJ2-2 gives the whole variable domain DAGVTQSPTHLIKTRGQQVTLRCSPKSGHDTVSWYQQALGQGPQFIFQYYEEEERQRGNFPDRFSGHQFPNYSSELNVNALLLGDSALYLCASSGGPYTGELFFGEGSRLTVL.

The V call is TRBV27, the J call TRBJ1-1; no firm D call. The V gene lost 2 bases and the J gene lost 5 bases, with 15 bases spanning the gap. The CDR3 covers 15 residues. CDR1 MNHEY and CDR2 SMNVEV come from the germline V gene (reference sequence). The DNA of the CDR3 is TGTGCCAGCAGTTTAGGGCGTGGATTCCAGACTGAAGCTTTCTTT. This sequence encodes CASSLGRGFQTEAFF.

V gene TRBV7-2 combines with J gene TRBJ2-7; 8 bases are shared with TRBD1. The CDR3 extends over 13 amino acids. V shed 3 bases and J 5 bases; nucleotides not matched to a gene: 3. Germline V CDR1 and CDR2: SGHTA, FQGNSA. As DNA, the CDR3 is TGTGCCAGCAGCTTTGACAGGGGTAACGAGCAGTACTTC. Residues: CASSFDRGNEQYF.

The genes are TRBV6-1 and TRBJ1-2, with TRBD1 identical over 9 bases. With V trimmed by 3 bases and J by 0 bases, 2 bases remained unmatched. Germline CDR1 MNHNS, CDR2 SASEGT. There are 15 residues in the CDR3. CDR3 DNA sequence: TGTGCCAGCAGTGAGACAGGGGGAGCTAACTATGGCTACACCTTC. This translates into CASSETGGANYGYTF.

The chain joins TRBV2 to TRBJ2-1; the D is unclear. Deletions cut 11 bases from V and 5 bases from J, with 13 bases between. The V gene's germline CDR1 is SNHLY and CDR2 FYNNEI. This CDR3 has 12 residues. The CDR3 loop is CAGQDQDNEQFF. The CDR3 DNA reads TGTGCCGGCCAGGACCAAGACAATGAGCAGTTCTTC.

V is TRBV29-1 and J is TRBJ2-3; the D is unclear. This CDR3 region has 14 residues. The germline gives CDR1 SQVTM, CDR2 ANQGSEA. V gave up 7 bases and J gave up 0 bases, with 14 bases separating them. For the CDR3, the DNA is TGCAGCGCGAGGCTTGGGATTAGCACAGATACGCAGTATTTT. This codes for CSARLGISTDTQYF.

Comments on this clone: This specimen includes other DNA sequences encoding the same CDR3. The V call is TRBV5-1, the J call TRBJ2-5; D possibly matches TRBD1 or TRBD2 (5 bases each). Trimming left V 4 bases short and J 2 bases short, with 9 bases between. Germline assignment: CDR1 SGHRS and CDR2 YFSETQ. The CDR3 length is 13 residues. The CDR3 nucleotides are TGCGCCAGCAGCCCGGGACCACAAGAGACCCAGTACTTC. Translating it yields CASSPGPQETQYF.

The chain combines TRBV29-1 with TRBJ2-7, with TRBD1 identical over 10 bases. This CDR3 is built from 12 residues. Trimming took 7 bases from V and 3 from J; bases not matched to a gene: 3. Germline values: CDR1 SQVTM, CDR2 ANQGSEA. CDR3 region: CSAGTGDYEQYF. In DNA, the CDR3 is TGCAGCGCCGGGACAGGGGACTACGAGCAGTACTTC.

The J gene is TRBJ2-7, the V gene TRBV30; 8 bases are a match to TRBD2. Per germline, CDR1 GTSNPN and CDR2 SVGIG (reference sequence). The CDR3 has 12 amino acids. Trimming at V came to 6 bases and at J to 5 bases, leaving 6 bases not matched to a gene. CDR3 coding DNA: TGTGCCTGTCCACGGGGGGGCCACGAGCAGTACTTC. It specifies CACPRGGHEQYF.

This clone came up a few times. The genes are TRBV27 and TRBJ2-7, with TRBD1 identical over 7 bases. There are 16 residues in the CDR3. CDR1 is MNHEY, CDR2 SMNVEV, per germline (reference sequence). V lost 4 bases and J lost 3; bases outside the gene matches: 12. This CDR3 reads CASSWSRAGGGYEQYF. The DNA of the CDR3 is TGTGCCAGCAGTTGGAGTAGGGCAGGGGGTGGCTACGAGCAGTACTTC.

This clone appeared a few times. V gene TRBV7-3 combines with J gene TRBJ2-3; the D is unclear. The germline V gene encodes CDR1 SGHTA and CDR2 FQGTGA. The CDR3 has 13 residues. Deletions cut 6 bases from V and 0 bases from J, with 7 bases between. The CDR3: CASRQGSTDTQYF. As DNA, the CDR3 is TGTGCCAGCAGACAAGGAAGCACAGATACGCAGTATTTT.